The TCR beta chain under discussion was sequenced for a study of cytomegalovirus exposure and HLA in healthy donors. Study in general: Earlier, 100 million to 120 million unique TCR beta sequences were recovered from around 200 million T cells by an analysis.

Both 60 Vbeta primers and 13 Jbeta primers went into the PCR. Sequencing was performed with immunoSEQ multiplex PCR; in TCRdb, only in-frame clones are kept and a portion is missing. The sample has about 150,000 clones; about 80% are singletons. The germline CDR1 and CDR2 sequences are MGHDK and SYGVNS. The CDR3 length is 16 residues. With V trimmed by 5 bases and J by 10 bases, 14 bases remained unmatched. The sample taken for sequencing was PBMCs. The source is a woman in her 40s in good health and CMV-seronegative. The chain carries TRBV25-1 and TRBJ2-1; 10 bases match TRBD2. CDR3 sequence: CASSLRLAGQPGEQFF. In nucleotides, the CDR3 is TGTGCCAGCAGTTTAAGACTAGCGGGCCAGCCGGGAGAGCAGTTCTTC. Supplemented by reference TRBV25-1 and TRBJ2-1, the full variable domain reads EADIYQTPRYLVIGTGKKITLECSQTMGHDKMYWYQQDPGMELHLIHYSYGVNSTEKGDLSSESTVSRIRTEHFPLTLESARPSHTSQYLCASSLRLAGQPGEQFFGPGTRLTVL.